The 8 T cell receptor beta chains in this list originate from one sample, sequenced in a study of T-cell reconstitution after alpha-beta-depleted transplantation in children. Points from the study as a whole: Diversity and T-cell counts at one year after transplant derived mostly from new T cells.

Their specific antigens are unknown. Preparation of the TCRbeta library was carried out with unique molecular identifiers. MiXCR was run by TCRdb on the PCR reads, yielding one entry per CDR3 protein. The table records some 300,000 distinct CDR3 sequences, almost 8% of them present only once. The input for sequencing was peripheral blood, taken 360 days after TCRalphabeta/CD19-depleted stem cell transplant. All receptors derive from a female patient aged 2-9 years who had a stem cell transplant for Fanconi anemia, so the T cells may come from the graft donor.

This clonotype was counted ten times or more. V is TRBV5-5 and J is TRBJ2-1, with 9 positions matching TRBD1. V was clipped by 3 bases and J by 8 bases; unmatched bases: 15. The CDR3 loop spans 17 amino acids. Looked up from germline, CDR1 is SGHKS and CDR2 is YYEKEE (reference sequence). The CDR3 protein is CASSWGRGQGPRYEQFF. Here the CDR3 DNA reads TGTGCCAGCAGCTGGGGAAGAGGACAGGGGCCCCGCTATGAGCAGTTCTTC.

This clonotype was counted ten times or more. This sequence joins TRBV29-1 and TRBJ2-5; the match to TRBD1 covers 8 bases. The J segment lost 5 bases and the V segment lost 3 bases, leaving 5 bases of the junction unmatched. This CDR3 comprises 13 residues. Per the germline V gene, CDR1 is SQVTM and CDR2 is ANQGSEA. The CDR3 sequence is CSVETGAGETQYF. The CDR3 nucleotides are TGCAGCGTTGAGACAGGGGCGGGTGAGACCCAGTACTTC. Combining the CDR3 with reference TRBV29-1 and TRBJ2-5 gives the whole variable domain SAVISQKPSRDICQRGTSLTIQCQVDSQVTMMFWYRQQPGQSLTLIATANQGSEATYESGFVIDKFPISRPNLTFSTLTVSNMSPEDSSIYLCSVETGAGETQYFGPGTRLLVL.

This clonotype was seen only a few times. The rearrangement links TRBV3-1 to TRBJ1-1; no firm D call. The V and J ends lost 1 base and 3 bases respectively, with 6 bases between them. Looked up from germline, CDR1 is LGHDT and CDR2 is YNNKEL (reference sequence). The CDR3 has 13 amino acids. The CDR3 coding sequence is TGTGCCAGCAGCCAAGCCGGGTACACTGAAGCTTTCTTT. Encoded protein: CASSQAGYTEAFF.

The chain links TRBV11-2 to TRBJ2-5; 10 nucleotides align to TRBD2. J was trimmed by 5 bases and V by 6 bases; bases with no gene match: 12. Germline V CDR1 and CDR2: SGHAT, FQNNGV. The CDR3 extends over 16 amino acids. The CDR3 sequence: CASRWLAGVDGETQYF. The DNA for the CDR3 is TGTGCCAGCAGGTGGCTAGCGGGGGTCGATGGTGAGACCCAGTACTTC.

The sample holds a few counts of this clonotype. The genes are TRBV4-3 and TRBJ2-1, with 9 bases matching TRBD1. V shed 4 bases, J shed 5 bases, and the junction held 6 bases outside the gene matches. This CDR3 is 15 amino acids long. CDR1 LGHNA and CDR2 YSLEER come from the germline V gene. Written as DNA, the CDR3 is TGCGCCAGCAGCCGCTCCGGGACAGGGAACAATGAGCAGTTCTTC. Translation gives CASSRSGTGNNEQFF.

Many counts were recorded for this clonotype. The chain carries TRBV5-6 and TRBJ2-1; no reliable D call. The germline V gene has CDR1 SGHDT and CDR2 YYEEEE. This CDR3 has 14 residues. V was pared by 6 bases and J by 8 bases, with 18 bases between. The CDR3 region is CASKSPRTFDEQFF. The CDR3 nucleotides read TGTGCCAGCAAGTCCCCTCGGACCTTCGATGAGCAGTTCTTC.

This clonotype appeared many times. The CDR3 bases are TGTGCCAGCAGTTTACGAAAAGGGTCTCATGGCTACACCTTC. This codes for CASSLRKGSHGYTF. The chain has TRBV12-3 or TRBV12-4 and TRBJ1-2; D gene ambiguous. This CDR3 comprises 14 residues. V dropped 2 bases and J dropped 6 bases, with 13 bases sitting between them.

V gene TRBV14 combines with J gene TRBJ1-2; D remains unclear. The V and J ends lost 1 base and 3 bases respectively, with 3 bases between them. Germline lookup yields CDR1 SGHDN and CDR2 FVKESK. This CDR3 is 12 amino acids long. The CDR3 DNA follows: TGTGCCAGCAGCCAAGTAGACTATGGCTACACCTTC. Its translation is CASSQVDYGYTF.